Below, one TCR beta chain is given with its context. Its antigen remains unknown. The data were taken from a study of graft-versus-host responses after intestinal transplantation. Overall study: For around 3 years after anti-thymocyte globulin induction, all recipients took tacrolimus and steroids.

Only in-frame clones appear in the TCRdb table, and some are missing; sequencing was by immunoSEQ multiplex PCR. Among around 100,000 clones listed, approximately 90% were seen once. Points from the study as a whole: The authors found GvH clones in recipient marrow, some appearing first in ileum or blood. Maximum circulating GvH clone levels tracked with early post-transplant HvG decreases. Some patients had graft-donor T cell macrochimerism, and their allografts showed high graft-versus-host to host-versus-graft clonal ratios.

V shed 4 bases, J shed 5 bases, and the junction held 11 bases outside the gene matches. The V gene's germline CDR1 is LNHDA and CDR2 SQIVND (reference sequence). CDR3 length: 16 residues. This chain joins TRBV19 and TRBJ2-1; 7 bases line up with TRBD1. The receptor was derived from a human donor who was the organ donor for an intestinal transplant. The source was unstimulated CD4+ T cells sorted from spleen or lymph node cells, collected before transplant. This CDR3 reads CASSTHPGQPDNEQFF. CDR3 coding DNA: TGTGCCAGTAGTACACACCCGGGACAGCCCGACAATGAGCAGTTCTTC.